The rows below give T cell receptor beta chains drawn from one sample of a study of CD8+CD57+ T cells in acquired aplastic anemia. Via MiXCR, TCRdb re-called the reads, giving one row per CDR3 protein. The sample has approximately 270,000 distinct CDR3 sequences, approximately 56% seen once; the top ten hold roughly 8%. Sequenced input: sorted CD4+, CD8+, or CD8+CD57+ T cells (not recorded which) from PBMCs. The receptor set was obtained from a human donor with severe aplastic anemia or a healthy control (not recorded which). Both conserved end residues are part of each CDR3. A D gene is named only where the DNA matches it firmly. Clone size is not always given. Where it is, it says once, few, many or a class for expanded clones.

J: TRBJ1-5
V: TRBV19
size: .
D: .
CDR3: CASSSNQPQHF
DNA: TGTGCCAGTAGTAGCAATCAGCCCCAGCATTTT

J: TRBJ2-3
V: TRBV7-3
size: .
D: TRBD2
CDR3: CASSPRRTSGATDTQYF
DNA: TGTGCCAGCAGCCCTCGCCGGACTAGCGGGGCCACAGATACGCAGTATTTT

J: TRBJ2-1
V: TRBV10-3
size: many
D: TRBD1
CDR3: CAIRGQERGNEQFF
DNA: TGTGCCATCAGGGGACAGGAGAGGGGCAATGAGCAGTTCTTC

J: TRBJ1-1
V: TRBV15
size: .
D: .
CDR3: CATSRGRDKMNTEAFF
DNA: TGTGCCACCAGCAGAGGGCGGGACAAGATGAACACTGAAGCTTTCTTT

J: TRBJ2-7
V: TRBV19
size: .
D: .
CDR3: CASSIVQGPLHEQYF
DNA: TGTGCCAGTAGTATCGTCCAGGGGCCGCTCCACGAGCAGTACTTC

J: TRBJ1-3
V: TRBV4-2
size: many
D: TRBD1
CDR3: CASSHPQGGLDTIYF
DNA: TGTGCCAGCAGCCATCCTCAAGGGGGCTTAGACACCATATATTTT

J: TRBJ2-3
V: TRBV2
size: .
D: .
CDR3: CASGRDRSTDTQYF
DNA: TGTGCCAGCGGGCGGGACCGGAGCACAGATACGCAGTATTTT

J: TRBJ1-6
V: TRBV5-6
size: .
D: .
CDR3: CASSFGRNSSPLHF
DNA: TGTGCCAGCAGCTTCGGACGGAACTCTTCACCCCTCCACTTT

J: TRBJ2-3
V: TRBV29-1
size: .
D: .
CDR3: CSGGADTQYF
DNA: TGCAGCGGGGGGGCAGATACGCAGTATTTT

J: TRBJ2-2
V: TRBV29-1
size: .
D: .
CDR3: CSVPLNTGELFF
DNA: TGCAGCGTACCCTTGAACACCGGGGAGCTGTTTTTT

J: TRBJ2-1
V: TRBV5-1
size: many
D: TRBD2
CDR3: CASSSSGGPNEQFF
DNA: TGCGCCAGCAGCAGTAGCGGGGGCCCCAATGAGCAGTTCTTC

J: TRBJ1-4
V: TRBV5-5
size: .
D: TRBD1
CDR3: CASSFGQGVILFF
DNA: TGTGCCAGCAGCTTTGGGCAGGGGGTAATACTGTTTTTT

J: TRBJ2-7
V: TRBV9
size: many
D: TRBD2
CDR3: CASSAREGNEQYF
DNA: TGTGCCAGCAGCGCGCGGGAGGGAAACGAGCAGTACTTC

J: TRBJ1-1
V: TRBV20-1
size: medium-sized
D: .
CDR3: CSARDPSPAGTEAFF
DNA: TGCAGTGCTAGAGATCCCTCCCCGGCTGGGACTGAAGCTTTCTTT

J: TRBJ2-6
V: TRBV7-9
size: .
D: .
CDR3: CASSDPWSSGANVLTF
DNA: TGTGCCAGCAGCGACCCCTGGAGCTCTGGGGCCAACGTCCTGACTTTC

J: TRBJ1-1
V: TRBV19
size: .
D: .
CDR3: CASCPRQLENTEAFF
DNA: TGTGCCAGTTGCCCTCGACAGCTTGAGAACACTGAAGCTTTCTTT

J: TRBJ2-1
V: TRBV29-1
size: .
D: .
CDR3: CSGVSSYNEQFF
DNA: TGCAGCGGAGTCTCTTCCTACAATGAGCAGTTCTTC

J: TRBJ1-6
V: TRBV11-2
size: .
D: TRBD1
CDR3: CASSLQGARNSPLHF
DNA: TGTGCCAGCAGCTTACAGGGGGCGAGGAATTCACCCCTCCACTTT

J: TRBJ1-2
V: TRBV19
size: .
D: TRBD1
CDR3: CASGDSQSYGYTF
DNA: TGTGCCAGTGGGGACAGCCAGAGCTATGGCTACACCTTC

J: TRBJ1-3
V: TRBV3-1
size: .
D: .
CDR3: CASSQAQRDSGNTIYF
DNA: TGTGCCAGCAGCCAAGCACAGAGGGACTCTGGAAACACCATATATTTT